The following is a T cell receptor beta chain sequence with its context. Its matching antigen is unknown. Assay: immunoSEQ multiplex PCR; the TCRdb copy retains only in-frame clones and omits some. The repertoire consists of approximately 4,600 clones, with roughly 92% occurring once and the leading ten covering 6.3%. These data come from a study of T cell clonotyping in hematopoietic cell transplantation. Overall study findings and caveats: At the given depth, recipient repertoires were over 95% de novo clonotypes. Recipient TCR diversity dropped after transplant; expanded clonotypes rose from day 30 to 180.

V was clipped by 6 bases and J by 5 bases; unmatched bases: 5. The germline V gene encodes CDR1 MNHNY and CDR2 SVGAGI (reference sequence). CDR3 length equals 13 residues. J is TRBJ2-7 and V is TRBV6-6, with TRBD1 matching 9 bases. The receptor's source is a male patient in his sixties who had an allogeneic stem cell transplant from a related donor, so the T cells may come from the graft donor. Some clones in this sample may be carry-over from other donors' samples. This specimen was PBMCs, taken 180 days after allogeneic stem cell transplant. The CDR3 region is CASSTGTGNEQYF. In DNA form, the CDR3 reads TGTGCCAGCAGCACCGGGACAGGGAACGAGCAGTACTTC.